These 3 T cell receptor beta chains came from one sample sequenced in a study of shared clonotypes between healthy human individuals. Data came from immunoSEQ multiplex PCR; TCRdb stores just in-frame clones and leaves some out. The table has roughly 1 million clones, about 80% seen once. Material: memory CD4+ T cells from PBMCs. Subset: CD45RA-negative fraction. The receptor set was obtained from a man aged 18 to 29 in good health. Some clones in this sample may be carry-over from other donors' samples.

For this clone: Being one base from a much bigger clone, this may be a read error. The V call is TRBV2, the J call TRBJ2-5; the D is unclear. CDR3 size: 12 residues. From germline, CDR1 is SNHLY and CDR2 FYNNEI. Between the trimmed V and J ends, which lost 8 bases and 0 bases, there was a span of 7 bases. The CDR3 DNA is TGTGCCAGCGGGCAGAACCAAGAGACCCAGTACTTC. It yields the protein CASGQNQETQYF.

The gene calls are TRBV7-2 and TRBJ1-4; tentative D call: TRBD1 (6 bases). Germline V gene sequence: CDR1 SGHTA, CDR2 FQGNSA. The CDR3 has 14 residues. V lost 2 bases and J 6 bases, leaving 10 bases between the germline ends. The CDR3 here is CASSLRGRDEKLFF. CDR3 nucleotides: TGTGCCAGCAGCTTACGGGGGCGCGATGAAAAACTGTTTTTT.

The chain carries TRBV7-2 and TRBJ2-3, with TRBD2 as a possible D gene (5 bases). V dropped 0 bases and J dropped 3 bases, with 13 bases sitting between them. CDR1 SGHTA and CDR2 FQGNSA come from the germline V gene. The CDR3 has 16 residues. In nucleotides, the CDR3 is TGTGCCAGCAGCTTAGCGCTTTTTCGGGGAACAGATACGCAGTATTTT. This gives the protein CASSLALFRGTDTQYF.